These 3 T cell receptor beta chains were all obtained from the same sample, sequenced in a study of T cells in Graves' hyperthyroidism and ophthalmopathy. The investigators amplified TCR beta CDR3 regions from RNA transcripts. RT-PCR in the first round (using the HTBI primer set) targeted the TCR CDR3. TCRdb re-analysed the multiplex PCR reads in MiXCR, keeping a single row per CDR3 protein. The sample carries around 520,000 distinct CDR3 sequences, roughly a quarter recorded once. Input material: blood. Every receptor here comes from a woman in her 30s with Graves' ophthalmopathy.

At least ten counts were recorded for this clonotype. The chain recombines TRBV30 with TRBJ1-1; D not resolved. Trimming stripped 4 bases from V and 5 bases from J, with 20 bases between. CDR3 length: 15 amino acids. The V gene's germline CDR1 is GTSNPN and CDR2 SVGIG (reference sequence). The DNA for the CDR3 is TGTGCCTGGAACAAGCTTCGAGAGCCGGGGACTGAAGCTTTCTTT. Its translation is CAWNKLREPGTEAFF.

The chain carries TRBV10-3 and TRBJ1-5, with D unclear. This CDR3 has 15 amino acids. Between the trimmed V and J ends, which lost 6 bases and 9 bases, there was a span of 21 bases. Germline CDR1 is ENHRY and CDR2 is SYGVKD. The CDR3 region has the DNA TGTGCCATCAGCCAAGGACCGGCAACCGGAGGGCCCCAGCATTTT. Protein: CAISQGPATGGPQHF.

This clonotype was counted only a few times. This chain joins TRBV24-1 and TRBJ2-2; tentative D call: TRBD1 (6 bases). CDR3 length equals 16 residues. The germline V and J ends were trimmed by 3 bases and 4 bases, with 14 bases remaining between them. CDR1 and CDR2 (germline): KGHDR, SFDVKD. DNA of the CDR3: TGTGCCACCAGTGATACCCGAGACAGGTCCACCGGGGAGCTGTTTTTT. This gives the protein CATSDTRDRSTGELFF.